This T cell receptor (beta chain) stems from a study of blood T cell repertoires in COVID-19. This table comes from immunoSEQ multiplex PCR, and its TCRdb copy is limited to in-frame clones, with some not included. The top ten hold 3% of the sample, which has a few hundred thousand clones, about nine tenths seen once. The germline V gene has CDR1 SGDLS and CDR2 YYNGEE. The V and J ends lost 2 bases and 0 bases, in that order; junction bases with no gene match: 4. The CDR3 is 16 residues long. The V and J genes are TRBV9 and TRBJ1-3; 8 bases align to TRBD1. This sequence originates from a woman in her 30s with active or convalescent COVID-19. Input material: peripheral blood. The CDR3 here is CASSVGQARSGNTIYF. The CDR3 bases are TGTGCCAGCAGCGTGGGACAGGCGCGCTCTGGAAACACCATATATTTT.